This T cell receptor (beta chain) came from a study of cytomegalovirus exposure and HLA in healthy donors. About the research overall: One earlier analysis, a look at 200 million or so T cells, found fewer than 140 million unique TCR beta sequences.

Comment on this clone: Its antigen is unknown.

Notes on the study in general: About 87% or about 30% of the time was how often most TCR beta V segments were productive, according to an earlier analysis. Analysis performed later found under 20,000 TCR beta sequences associated with HLA alleles at 0.05 false discovery rate. Most of the CMV-associated TCR beta chains (in a later analysis) appeared to be HLA-restricted.

Trimming cost V 0 bases and J 5 bases; bases outside gene matches: 24. This CDR3 has 21 amino acids. CDR1 and CDR2 from the germline V gene are GTSNPN and SVGIG (reference sequence). 13 Jbeta primers and 60 Vbeta primers were used for the PCR. Some clones are missing from TCRdb's copy, which holds only in-frame ones; the method was immunoSEQ multiplex PCR. The sample consists of about 150,000 clones, 75% to 85% of them appearing once. The source material was PBMCs. The TCR was taken from a man aged 50 to 60 in good health and CMV-seropositive. The chain combines TRBV30 with TRBJ2-5; 10 bases are a match to TRBD2. The CDR3 loop reads CAWSVFGGGLIAGGRGETQYF. The CDR3 bases are TGTGCCTGGAGTGTATTCGGAGGGGGGCTCATAGCGGGAGGCCGGGGGGAGACCCAGTACTTC.